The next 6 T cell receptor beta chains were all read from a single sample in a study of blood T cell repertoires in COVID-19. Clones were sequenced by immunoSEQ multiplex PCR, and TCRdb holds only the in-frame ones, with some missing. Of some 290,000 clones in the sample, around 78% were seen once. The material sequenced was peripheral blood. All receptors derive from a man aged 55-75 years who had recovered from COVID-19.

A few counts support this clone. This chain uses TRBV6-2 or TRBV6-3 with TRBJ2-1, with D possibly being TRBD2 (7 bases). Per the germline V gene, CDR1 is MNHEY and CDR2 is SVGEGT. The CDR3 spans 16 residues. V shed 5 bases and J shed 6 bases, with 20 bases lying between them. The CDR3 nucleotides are TGTGCCAGCAGTACCCCTCCGACTAGCAGGGGCAATGAGCAGTTCTTC. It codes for CASSTPPTSRGNEQFF.

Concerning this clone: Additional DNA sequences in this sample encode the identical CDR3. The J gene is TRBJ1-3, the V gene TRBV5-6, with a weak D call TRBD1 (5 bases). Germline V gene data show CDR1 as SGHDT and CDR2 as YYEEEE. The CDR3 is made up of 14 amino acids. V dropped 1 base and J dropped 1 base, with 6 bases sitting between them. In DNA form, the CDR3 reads TGTGCCAGCAGCTTGCGGGGGTCTGGAAACACCATATATTTT. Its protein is CASSLRGSGNTIYF.

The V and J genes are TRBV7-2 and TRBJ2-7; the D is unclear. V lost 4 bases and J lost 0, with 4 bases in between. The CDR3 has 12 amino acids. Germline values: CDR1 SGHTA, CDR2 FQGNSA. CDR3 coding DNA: TGTGCCAGCAGCTCGAGCTCCTACGAGCAGTACTTC. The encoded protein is CASSSSSYEQYF.

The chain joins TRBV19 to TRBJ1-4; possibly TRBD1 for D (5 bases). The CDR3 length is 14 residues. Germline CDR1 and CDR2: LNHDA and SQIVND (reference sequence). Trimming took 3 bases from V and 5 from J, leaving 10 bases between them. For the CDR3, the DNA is TGTGCCAGTAGTATCACCAGGGTCAATGAAAAACTGTTTTTT. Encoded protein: CASSITRVNEKLFF.

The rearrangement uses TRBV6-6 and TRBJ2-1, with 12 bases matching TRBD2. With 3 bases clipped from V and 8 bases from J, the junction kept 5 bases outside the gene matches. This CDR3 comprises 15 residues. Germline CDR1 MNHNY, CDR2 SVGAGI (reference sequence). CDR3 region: CASSYRLAGADEQFF. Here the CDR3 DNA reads TGTGCCAGCAGTTATAGACTAGCGGGAGCAGATGAGCAGTTCTTC.

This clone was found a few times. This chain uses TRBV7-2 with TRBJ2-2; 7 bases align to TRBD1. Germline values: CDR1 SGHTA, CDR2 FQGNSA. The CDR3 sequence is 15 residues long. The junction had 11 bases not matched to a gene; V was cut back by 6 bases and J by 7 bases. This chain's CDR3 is CASRGQERVGGELFF. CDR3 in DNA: TGTGCCAGCAGAGGACAGGAGCGAGTTGGCGGGGAGCTGTTTTTT.